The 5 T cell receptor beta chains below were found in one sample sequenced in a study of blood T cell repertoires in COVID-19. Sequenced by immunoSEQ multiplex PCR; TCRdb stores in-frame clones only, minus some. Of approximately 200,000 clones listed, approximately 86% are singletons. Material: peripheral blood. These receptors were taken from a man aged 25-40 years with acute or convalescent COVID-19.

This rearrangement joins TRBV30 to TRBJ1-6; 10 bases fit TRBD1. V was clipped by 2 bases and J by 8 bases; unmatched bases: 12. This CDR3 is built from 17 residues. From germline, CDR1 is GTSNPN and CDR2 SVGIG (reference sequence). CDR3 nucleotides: TGTGCCTGGAGTCTCGACCGACGGACAGGGGGTTATTCACCCCTCCACTTT. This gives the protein CAWSLDRRTGGYSPLHF.

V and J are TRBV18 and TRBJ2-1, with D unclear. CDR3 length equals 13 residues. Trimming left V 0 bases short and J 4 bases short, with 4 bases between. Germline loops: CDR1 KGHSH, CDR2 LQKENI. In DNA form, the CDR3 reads TGTGCCAGCTCACCACCGCAGTACAATGAGCAGTTCTTC. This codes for CASSPPQYNEQFF.

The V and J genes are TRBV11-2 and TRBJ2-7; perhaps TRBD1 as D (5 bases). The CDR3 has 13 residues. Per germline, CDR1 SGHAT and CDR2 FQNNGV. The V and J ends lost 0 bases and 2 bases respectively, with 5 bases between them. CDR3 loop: CASSLEDTYEQYF. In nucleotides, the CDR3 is TGTGCCAGCAGCTTAGAGGACACCTACGAGCAGTACTTC.

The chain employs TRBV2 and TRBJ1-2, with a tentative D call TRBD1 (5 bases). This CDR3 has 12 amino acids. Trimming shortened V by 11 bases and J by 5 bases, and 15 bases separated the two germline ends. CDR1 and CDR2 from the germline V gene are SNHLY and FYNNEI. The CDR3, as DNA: TGTGCCGGCCGAGTTAGGGGTTATGGCTACACCTTC. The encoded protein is CAGRVRGYGYTF.

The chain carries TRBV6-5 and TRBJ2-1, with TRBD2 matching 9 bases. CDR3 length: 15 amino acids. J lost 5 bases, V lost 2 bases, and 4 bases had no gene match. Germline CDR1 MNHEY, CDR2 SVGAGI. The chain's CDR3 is CASSYRRLADNEQFF. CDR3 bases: TGTGCCAGCAGTTACCGTAGACTAGCGGACAATGAGCAGTTCTTC.